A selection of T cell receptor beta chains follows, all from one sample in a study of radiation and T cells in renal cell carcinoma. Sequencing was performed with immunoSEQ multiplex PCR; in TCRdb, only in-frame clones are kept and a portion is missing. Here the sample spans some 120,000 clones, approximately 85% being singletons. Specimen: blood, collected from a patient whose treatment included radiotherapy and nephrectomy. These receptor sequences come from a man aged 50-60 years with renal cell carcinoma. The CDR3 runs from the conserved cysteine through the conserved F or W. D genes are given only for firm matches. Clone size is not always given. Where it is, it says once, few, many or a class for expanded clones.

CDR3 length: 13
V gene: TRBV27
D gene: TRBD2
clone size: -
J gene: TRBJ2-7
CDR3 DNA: TGTGCCAGCAGCGCCGGGGGGATCTACGAGCAGTACTTC
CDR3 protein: CASSAGGIYEQYF

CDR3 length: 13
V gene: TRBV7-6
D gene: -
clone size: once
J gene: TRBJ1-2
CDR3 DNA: TGTGCCAGCAGCTTAGCGGAGGGTAGTGGCTACACCTTC
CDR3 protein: CASSLAEGSGYTF

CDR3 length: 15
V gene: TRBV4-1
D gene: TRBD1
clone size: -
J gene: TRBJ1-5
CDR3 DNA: TGCGCCAGCAGCCTGGAAACAGGGGCCCTTGAGCCCCAGCATTTT
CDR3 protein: CASSLETGALEPQHF

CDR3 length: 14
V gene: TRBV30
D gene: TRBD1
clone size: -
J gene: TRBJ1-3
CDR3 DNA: TGTGCCTGGAGCTCCAGGGGGTTTGGAAACACCATATATTTT
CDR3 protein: CAWSSRGFGNTIYF

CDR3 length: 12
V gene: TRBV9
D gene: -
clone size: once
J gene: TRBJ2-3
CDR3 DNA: TGTGCCAGCAGCGGAGACACAGATACGCAGTATTTT
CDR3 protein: CASSGDTDTQYF

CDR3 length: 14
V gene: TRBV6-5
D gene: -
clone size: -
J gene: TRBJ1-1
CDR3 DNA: TGTGCCAGCAGTTACTCTCGGTTGAACACTGAAGCTTTCTTT
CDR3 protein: CASSYSRLNTEAFF

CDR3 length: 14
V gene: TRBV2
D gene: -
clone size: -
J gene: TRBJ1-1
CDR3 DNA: TGTGCCAGCAGTGACAGACAGATGAACACTGAAGCTTTCTTT
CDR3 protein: CASSDRQMNTEAFF

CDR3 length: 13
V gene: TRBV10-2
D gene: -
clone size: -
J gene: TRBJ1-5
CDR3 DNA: TGCGCCAGCACCCACCGCGGTAATCAGCCCCAGCATTTT
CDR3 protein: CASTHRGNQPQHF

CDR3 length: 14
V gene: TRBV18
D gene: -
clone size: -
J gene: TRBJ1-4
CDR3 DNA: TGTGCCAGCTCGGCACCAGGGAGGTTCGAAAAACTGTTTTTT
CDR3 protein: CASSAPGRFEKLFF

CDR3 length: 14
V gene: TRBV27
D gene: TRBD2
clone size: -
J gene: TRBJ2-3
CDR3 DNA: TGTGCCAGCAGTCTTAGCGGGACTACAGATACGCAGTATTTT
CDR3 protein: CASSLSGTTDTQYF

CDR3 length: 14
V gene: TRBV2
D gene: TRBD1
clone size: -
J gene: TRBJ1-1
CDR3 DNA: TGTGCCAGCAGTGAAGTGGGGCAGGGGGTTAAGGCTTTCTTT
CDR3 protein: CASSEVGQGVKAFF

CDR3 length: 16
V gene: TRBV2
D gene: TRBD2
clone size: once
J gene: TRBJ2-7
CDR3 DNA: TGTGCCAGCAGCGGACTACTAGCGGGGGTCTCCTACGAGCAGTACTTC
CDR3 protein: CASSGLLAGVSYEQYF

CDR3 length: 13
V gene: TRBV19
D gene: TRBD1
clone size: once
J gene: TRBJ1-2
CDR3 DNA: TGTGCCTCATACAGGGGGGGCGCCTATGGCTACACCTTC
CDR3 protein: CASYRGGAYGYTF

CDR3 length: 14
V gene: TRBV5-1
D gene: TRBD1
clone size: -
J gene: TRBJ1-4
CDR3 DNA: TGCGCCAGCAGCACCGGGACAGCGAATGAAAAACTGTTTTTT
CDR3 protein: CASSTGTANEKLFF

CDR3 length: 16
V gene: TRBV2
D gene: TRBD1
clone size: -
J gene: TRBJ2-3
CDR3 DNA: TGTGCCAGCAGTCTCACGAGGACAGGGGGCCGGGATACGCAGTATTTT
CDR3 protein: CASSLTRTGGRDTQYF

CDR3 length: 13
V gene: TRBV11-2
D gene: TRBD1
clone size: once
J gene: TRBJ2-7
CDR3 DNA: TGTGCCAGCAGCCCGGACAGGGGTCCTCCTCGGTACTTC
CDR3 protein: CASSPDRGPPRYF

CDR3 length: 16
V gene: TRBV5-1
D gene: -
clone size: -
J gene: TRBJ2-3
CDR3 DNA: TGCGCCAGCAGTTACGCCTCAGTCGGGGGTGCAGATACGCAGTATTTT
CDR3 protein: CASSYASVGGADTQYF

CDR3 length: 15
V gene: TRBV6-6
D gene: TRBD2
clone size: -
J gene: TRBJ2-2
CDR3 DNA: TGTGCCAGCACAAAGCGGACTAGCGGGGTCGGGGAGCTGTTTTTT
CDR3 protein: CASTKRTSGVGELFF

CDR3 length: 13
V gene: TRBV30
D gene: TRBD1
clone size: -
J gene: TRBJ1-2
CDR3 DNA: TGTGCCTGGAGTGTAACAGGGGCTAGGGGCTACACCTTC
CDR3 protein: CAWSVTGARGYTF

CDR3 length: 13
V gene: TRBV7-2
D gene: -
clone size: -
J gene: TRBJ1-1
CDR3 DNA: TGTGCCAGCAGCTTAAATCGCCTGGCTGAAGCTTTCTTT
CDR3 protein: CASSLNRLAEAFF

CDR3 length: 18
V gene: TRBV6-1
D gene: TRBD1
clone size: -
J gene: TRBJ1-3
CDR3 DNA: TGTGCCAGCAGCGAACCGGGACAGGGCCCCAGCTCTGGAAACACCATATATTTT
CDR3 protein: CASSEPGQGPSSGNTIYF

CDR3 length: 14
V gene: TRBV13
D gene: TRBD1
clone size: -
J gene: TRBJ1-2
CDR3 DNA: TGTGCCAGCAGCCGACAGGGGGGTAACTATGGCTACACCTTC
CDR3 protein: CASSRQGGNYGYTF

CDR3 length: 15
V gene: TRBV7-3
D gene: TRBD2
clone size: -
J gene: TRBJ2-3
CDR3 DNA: TGTGCCAGCAGCTGGACTAGCGGGAGCACAGATACGCAGTATTTT
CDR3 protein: CASSWTSGSTDTQYF

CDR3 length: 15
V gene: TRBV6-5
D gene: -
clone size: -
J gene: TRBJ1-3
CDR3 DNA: TGTGCCAGCAGTTATTCAGAGGGTTCTGGAAACACCATATATTTT
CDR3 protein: CASSYSEGSGNTIYF

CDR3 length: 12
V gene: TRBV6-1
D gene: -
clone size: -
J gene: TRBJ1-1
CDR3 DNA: TGTGCCAGCAGTGATGGGAGCCTGGGGGCTTTCTTT
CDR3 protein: CASSDGSLGAFF

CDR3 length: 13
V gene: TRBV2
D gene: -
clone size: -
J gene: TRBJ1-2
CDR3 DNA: TGTGCCAGCAAGCGACAGCCCTACTATGGCTACACCTTC
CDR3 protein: CASKRQPYYGYTF

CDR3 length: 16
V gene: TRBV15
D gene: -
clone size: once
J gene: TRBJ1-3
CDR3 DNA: TGTGCCACCAGCACCGGTGGGGGATTTGGTGGAAACACCATATATTTT
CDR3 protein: CATSTGGGFGGNTIYF

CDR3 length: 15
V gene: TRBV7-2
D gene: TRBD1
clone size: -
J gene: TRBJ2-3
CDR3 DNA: TGTGCCAGCAGCAAGACGGGACAGGGCACAGATACGCAGTATTTT
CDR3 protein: CASSKTGQGTDTQYF

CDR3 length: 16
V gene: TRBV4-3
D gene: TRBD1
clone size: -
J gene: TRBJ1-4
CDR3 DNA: TGCGCCAGCAGCCAAGATCTTGGGACAGGGTCCGAAAAACTGTTTTTT
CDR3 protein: CASSQDLGTGSEKLFF

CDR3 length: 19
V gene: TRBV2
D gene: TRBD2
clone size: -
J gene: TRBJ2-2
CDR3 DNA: TGTGCCAGCAGTGATTGGGGGGGACTAGCGGGAGAAAACACCGGGGAGCTGTTTTTT
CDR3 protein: CASSDWGGLAGENTGELFF

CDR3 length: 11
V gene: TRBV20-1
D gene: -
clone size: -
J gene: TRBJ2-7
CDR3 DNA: TGCAGTGCCACTTTTTTCCGCGAGCAGTACTTC
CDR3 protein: CSATFFREQYF

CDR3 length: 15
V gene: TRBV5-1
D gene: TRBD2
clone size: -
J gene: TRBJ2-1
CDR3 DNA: TGCGCCAGCAGCCCGACTAGCGGGGACTACAATGAGCAGTTCTTC
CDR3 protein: CASSPTSGDYNEQFF